A single T cell receptor beta chain is shown here with its context. Its antigen specificity is not known. The sample holds no much larger clone one base away, and base qualities are not on file. These data belong to a study of T cell responses to AZD1222 COVID-19 vaccine (dated by TCRdb to the early 2020s). Study-level background: AZD1222 recipients given second doses at about 4 weeks or at about 12 weeks were pooled, since spike-specific TCR depth and breadth were not found to differ between the two schedules. Enrollment into the trials was organized by age into subgroups of 18-55, 56-69 and 70-plus years, and those subgroups contained roughly 150, 30 and 60 TCR-sequenced participants, respectively. TCR sequencing was performed for 230 to 250 trial participants, of whom 200 to 210 were given two doses of AZD1222 and approximately 25 were given two doses of MenACWY control vaccine.

Summary of the overall study and its limitations: Reportedly, almost half of the unique spike-specific TCRs recognized epitopes lying outside the regions that are mutated in the B.1.351 and B.1.1.7 variants. CD4 TCRs associated with the vaccine covered the entire spike protein, and the dominant responses were in regions 160-218 and 743-854. Because no day 14 peak-response samples were available, repertoires were characterized only after the peak T cell response. Most participants were white British and females outnumbered males, and the authors suggested that clonal diversity may have been underestimated. Conclusions about previously exposed vaccinees were limited because only six AZD1222 recipients were SARS-CoV-2 seropositive at baseline. In the small 56-69-year group, the increase in depth fell short of significance, most likely because of low power. A significant rise in spike-specific TCR breadth and depth was observed after two AZD1222 doses relative to day 0 and relative to MenACWY recipients.

The sample's time point label is to be understood as: baseline before first vaccination. Vaccinee samples came from UK trials COV001 and COV002, including a single-blind randomized controlled phase 2/3 trial of AZD1222 (ChAdOx1 nCoV-19) in healthy adults. Trial participant PBMC samples were collected at day 0 and day 28 after the second dose for TCRbeta chain sequencing. CDR1 and CDR2 are drawn from the germline V gene: SQVTM, ANQGSEA. V is reduced by 3 bases and J by 4 bases, leaving a spacing of 17 bases between them. The CDR3 measures 15 amino acids from cysteine to phenylalanine. The kept DNA is CDR3 alone, 45 bases in frame from the first base. The CDR3 regions of human TCRbeta chains were analyzed by immunosequencing. In the original analysis: TCRs in the repertoires were matched against a reference library of SARS-CoV-2-specific TCRs that had been generated with the MIRA antigen-specificity platform. Breadth was defined as the fraction of unique TCRs that were SARS-CoV-2-associated. Depth was defined as the fraction of total T cells that were SARS-CoV-2-associated. Using the MIRA data, each spike-specific TCR was mapped to the spike region that the TCR reacts to and placed in a CD4 or CD8 class. Log10-transformed breadth and depth values were compared by one-way ANOVA with Sidak's multiple comparisons tests. TCRdb obtained this table from immuneACCESS and retained in-frame rearrangements with V and J assigned. These tables miss some clones; where compared with another copy, unresolved V genes account for less than half of the shortfall, and the remainder is unexplained. D and trimming come from the DNA, and the V and J calls and clone size come from that table. In this sample the table shows around 130,000 clones, 88% of which occur a single time. Under 9% of the sample lies in the top ten.

This TCR derives from an adult in good health. The sequencing here drew on peripheral blood, taken on day 0 of AZD1222 vaccination. The chain employs TRBV29-1 and TRBJ2-3; the D segment could be TRBD1, given 5 matching bases. DNA sequence: TGCAGCGTTGATTTCTGGGGCTCAACCCCAGATACGCAGTATTTT. This translates into CSVDFWGSTPDTQYF.